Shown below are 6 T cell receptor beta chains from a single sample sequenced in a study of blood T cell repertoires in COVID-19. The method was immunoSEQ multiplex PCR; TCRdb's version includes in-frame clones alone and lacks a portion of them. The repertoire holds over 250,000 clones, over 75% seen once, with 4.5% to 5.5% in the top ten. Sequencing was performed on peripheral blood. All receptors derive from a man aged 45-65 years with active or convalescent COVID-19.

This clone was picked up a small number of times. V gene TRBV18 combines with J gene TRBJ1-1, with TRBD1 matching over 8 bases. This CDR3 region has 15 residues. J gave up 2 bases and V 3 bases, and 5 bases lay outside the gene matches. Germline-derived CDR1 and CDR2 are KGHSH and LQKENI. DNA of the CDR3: TGTGCCAGCTCACCCCTAGGACAGGGCAACACTGAAGCTTTCTTT. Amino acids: CASSPLGQGNTEAFF.

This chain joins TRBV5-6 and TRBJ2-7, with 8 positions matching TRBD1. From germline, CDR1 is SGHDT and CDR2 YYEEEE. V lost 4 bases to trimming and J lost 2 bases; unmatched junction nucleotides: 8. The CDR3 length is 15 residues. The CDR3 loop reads CASSRTGTGTYEQYF. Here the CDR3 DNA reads TGTGCCAGCAGCAGAACCGGGACAGGCACCTACGAGCAGTACTTC.

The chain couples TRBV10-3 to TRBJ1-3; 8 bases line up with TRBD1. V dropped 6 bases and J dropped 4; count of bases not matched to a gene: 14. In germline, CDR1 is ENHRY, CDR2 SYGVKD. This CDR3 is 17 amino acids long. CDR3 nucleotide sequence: TGTGCCATCAGCCCCGTACTTGGACAGGGCAGGGGAAACACCATATATTTT. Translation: CAISPVLGQGRGNTIYF.

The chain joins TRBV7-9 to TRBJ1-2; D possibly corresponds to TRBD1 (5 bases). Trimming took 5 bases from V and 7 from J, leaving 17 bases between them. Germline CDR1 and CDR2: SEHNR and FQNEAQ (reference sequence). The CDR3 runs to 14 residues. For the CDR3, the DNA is TGTGCCAGCAGCCCCTCGGCCAGGGATGCTGGCTACACCTTC. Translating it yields CASSPSARDAGYTF.

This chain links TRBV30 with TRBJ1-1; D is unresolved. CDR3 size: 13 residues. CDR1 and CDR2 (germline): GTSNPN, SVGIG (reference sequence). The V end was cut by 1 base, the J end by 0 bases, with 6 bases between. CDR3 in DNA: TGTGCCTGGAGTGCCGGTATGAACACTGAAGCTTTCTTT. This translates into CAWSAGMNTEAFF.

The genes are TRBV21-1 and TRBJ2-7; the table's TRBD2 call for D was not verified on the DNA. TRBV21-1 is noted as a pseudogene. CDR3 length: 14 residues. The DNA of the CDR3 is TGTGCCAGCATTTCGGGGGTCCTCTCCTACGAGCAGTACTTC. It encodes CASISGVLSYEQYF.